This T cell receptor (beta chain) was retrieved from a study of T cell changes during pregnancy in multiple sclerosis. Using immunoSEQ multiplex PCR, the repertoire was profiled, and TCRdb retains in-frame clones only, with some absent. The sample includes 50,000 or so clones, about 92% of them seen just once. The CDR3 is made up of 14 amino acids. V lost 4 bases to trimming and J lost 4 bases, with 13 bases between them. Germline V gene data show CDR1 as LGHNA and CDR2 as YSLEER. A single count supports this clone. The rearrangement joins TRBV4-3 to TRBJ1-2; tentatively, D is TRBD1 (5 bases). The source is a female donor with multiple sclerosis, enrolled in a pregnancy study. This specimen was peripheral blood, taken in the third trimester of pregnancy. CDR3 bases: TGCGCCAGCAGCCCAACAGGTGATCTCTATGGCTACACCTTC. Its translation is CASSPTGDLYGYTF.